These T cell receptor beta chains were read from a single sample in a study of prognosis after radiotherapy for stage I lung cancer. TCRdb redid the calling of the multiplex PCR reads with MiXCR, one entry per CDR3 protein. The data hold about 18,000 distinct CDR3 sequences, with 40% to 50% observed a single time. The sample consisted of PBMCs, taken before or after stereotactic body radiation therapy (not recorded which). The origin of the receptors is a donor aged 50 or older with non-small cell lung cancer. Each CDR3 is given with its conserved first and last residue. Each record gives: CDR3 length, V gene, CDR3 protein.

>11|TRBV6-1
CASRTGDGYTF
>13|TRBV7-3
CASSLGQQETQYF
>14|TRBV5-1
CASSYRDSGNTIYF
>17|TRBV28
CASSLRLVHFSTDTQYF
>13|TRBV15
CATSGTGREPQHF
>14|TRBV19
CASSSAVYSETQYF
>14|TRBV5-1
CASSFVEGIGQQFF
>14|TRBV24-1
CATSDRRGTGELFF
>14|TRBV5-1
CASSQPGSTDTQYF
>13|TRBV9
CASSLGSFYEQYF
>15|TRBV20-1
CSARGSGGAYNEQFF
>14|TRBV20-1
CSAKTGGENSPLHF
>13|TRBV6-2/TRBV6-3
CAIQAGEIGEQYF
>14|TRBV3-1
CASSQDPTGETQYF
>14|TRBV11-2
CASSLVVFTGELFF
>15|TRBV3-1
CASSRDRGDTDTQYF
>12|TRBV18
CASSPPGGEQYF
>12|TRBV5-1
CASSNSQGGYTF
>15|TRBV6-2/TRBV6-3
CASSMDGAQNYGYTF
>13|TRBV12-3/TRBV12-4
CASRRTFNQPQHF
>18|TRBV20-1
CSARASRTGPSSGNTIYF
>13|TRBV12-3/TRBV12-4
CASRLAGFGELFF
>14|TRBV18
CASSNQTHNSPLHF
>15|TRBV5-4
CASSLGSGSAYEQYF
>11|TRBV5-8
CASRPYNEQFF
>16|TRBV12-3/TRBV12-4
CASRSTSGRGADTQYF
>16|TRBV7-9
CASIPQWGGYNYGYTF
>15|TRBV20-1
CSAIAPVGARDTQYF
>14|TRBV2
CASNIREGNSPLHF
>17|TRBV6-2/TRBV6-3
CASSGGTGSLNDYEQYF